The clone carrying this T cell receptor (beta chain) was counted between two and nine times. Described time point: cycle 4 day 1 (C4D1), after less than seven weeks of nivolumab. Each and every patient relapsed after autologous stem cell transplantation, and patients got differing brentuximab vedotin exposure. This entry comes from a study of PD-1 blockade in classical Hodgkin lymphoma. V lost 0 bases and J 9 bases, leaving 10 bases between the germline ends. Germline loops: CDR1 SGDLS, CDR2 YYNGEE. This CDR3 is 14 amino acids long. The repertoire was sequenced with immunoSEQ multiplex PCR; TCRdb's copy has only in-frame clones and lacks some. Of approximately 41,000 clones listed, about 70% were seen once; the top ten hold about 3.1%.

The receptor was isolated from a human donor with classical Hodgkin lymphoma. The V gene is TRBV9, the J gene TRBJ1-6; the D is unclear. Sequenced here: peripheral blood mononuclear cells (PBMCs), sampled before the fourth cycle of nivolumab. The CDR3 region is CASSVARESSPLHF. CDR3 nucleotides: TGTGCCAGCAGCGTAGCTCGTGAGAGTTCACCCCTCCACTTT.